This is a list of T cell receptor beta chains from one sample in a study of blood T cells in healthy people across ages. MiXCR, applied by TCRdb to the 5' RACE reads, yields one record per CDR3 protein. The table has 1,100,000 or so distinct CDR3 sequences, less than 50% seen once; the top ten hold about 19%. Sequencing was performed on blood. Source of these receptors: a woman aged 60-75 years in good health. Each CDR3 is given with its conserved first and last residue. The order of the fields is clone size, D gene, V gene, J gene, CDR3 protein, CDR3 DNA. D genes are given only for firm matches. Size is omitted from some rows. Given values are once, few, many or a class for expanded clones.

few	TRBD2	TRBV2	TRBJ2-7	CASSEVTSGSQIYEQYF	TGTGCCAGCAGTGAAGTGACAAGCGGGAGTCAGATTTACGAGCAGTACTTC
few	TRBD1	TRBV20-1	TRBJ2-4	CSARGTGVDIQYF	TGCAGTGCTAGAGGGACAGGGGTTGACATTCAGTACTTT
.	.	TRBV18	TRBJ2-6	CASSPFAGQLFSGANVLTF	TGTGCCAGCTCACCATTCGCGGGACAGCTATTCTCTGGGGCCAACGTCCTGACTTTC
.	.	TRBV3-1	TRBJ2-1	CASSATRSSEQFF	TGTGCCAGCAGCGCGACTAGATCTAGTGAGCAGTTCTTC
.	.	TRBV27	TRBJ2-1	CASSPLGLYNEQFF	TGTGCCAGCAGTCCACTCGGACTGTACAATGAGCAGTTCTTC
.	.	TRBV18	TRBJ1-4	CASSPLQGSDEKLFF	TGTGCCAGCTCACCATTACAGGGAAGCGATGAAAAACTGTTTTTT
.	TRBD2	TRBV28	TRBJ2-7	CASSFPRLAAPYEQYF	TGTGCCAGCAGTTTTCCCCGACTAGCGGCCCCCTACGAGCAGTACTTC
.	.	TRBV29-1	TRBJ2-1	CSVESGYNEQFF	TGCAGCGTTGAGAGTGGTTACAATGAGCAGTTCTTC
.	.	TRBV5-4	TRBJ2-1	CASSSADLDNEQFF	TGTGCCAGCAGCTCGGCGGACCTAGACAATGAGCAGTTCTTC
.	TRBD1	TRBV6-5	TRBJ2-7	CASSYIQTGAYEQYF	TGTGCCAGCAGTTACATCCAGACAGGGGCCTACGAGCAGTACTTC
many	TRBD1	TRBV29-1	TRBJ1-5	CSVAQGSSNQPQHF	TGCAGCGTGGCACAGGGGTCTAGCAATCAGCCCCAGCATTTT
.	TRBD2	TRBV2	TRBJ2-3	CVGSAGFTDTQYF	TGTGTCGGATCAGCGGGGTTCACAGATACGCAGTATTTT
.	.	TRBV6-5	TRBJ1-2	CASSYNNYGYTF	TGTGCCAGCAGTTACAATAACTATGGCTACACCTTC
.	.	TRBV19	TRBJ2-7	CASSIDLGGTGYEQYF	TGTGCCAGTAGTATAGATCTTGGCGGAACGGGGTACGAGCAGTACTTC
few	TRBD2	TRBV27	TRBJ2-3	CASSLSSGGRLAEYTDTQYF	TGTGCCAGCAGTTTATCTTCAGGGGGAAGACTAGCGGAGTACACAGATACGCAGTATTTT
few	TRBD1	TRBV29-1	TRBJ2-1	CSSPYPFTGDEQFF	TGCAGCTCCCCTTACCCCTTTACAGGGGATGAGCAGTTCTTC
.	.	TRBV11-2	TRBJ2-5	CASSLSISVETQYF	TGTGCCAGCAGCTTAAGTATTAGCGTAGAGACCCAGTACTTC
many	.	TRBV27	TRBJ2-5	CASSSNPLETQYF	TGTGCCAGCAGTTCGAATCCTCTGGAGACCCAGTACTTC
few	.	TRBV20-1	TRBJ2-5	CSARAGQAPGSQYF	TGCAGTGCTAGAGCCGGGCAGGCCCCAGGGTCCCAGTACTTC
.	.	TRBV29-1	TRBJ2-7	CSVALWTGAYSYEQYF	TGCAGCGTAGCCCTTTGGACGGGGGCATACTCCTACGAGCAGTACTTC
many	.	TRBV10-3	TRBJ2-3	CAISSSTDTQYF	TGTGCCATCAGCTCTAGCACAGATACGCAGTATTTT
.	TRBD2	TRBV6-5	TRBJ2-1	CASSYPTYRREGRVGHEQFF	TGTGCCAGCAGTTACCCAACCTATAGGCGGGAGGGCCGGGTCGGTCATGAGCAGTTCTTC
.	TRBD1	TRBV20-1	TRBJ2-7	CSATALQGTSYEQYF	TGCAGTGCTACTGCCCTACAGGGGACCTCCTACGAGCAGTACTTC
few	TRBD1	TRBV7-2	TRBJ1-2	CASSSWGQGAGGYTF	TGTGCCAGCAGCTCCTGGGGACAGGGGGCAGGCGGCTACACCTTC
.	TRBD1	TRBV20-1	TRBJ1-5	CSARTGVSNQPQHF	TGCAGTGCTAGAACAGGGGTTAGCAATCAGCCCCAGCATTTT
.	TRBD2	TRBV12-3/TRBV12-4	TRBJ2-5	CVSRHRLAEPQETQYF	TGTGTCAGCAGACATCGACTAGCGGAGCCCCAAGAGACCCAGTACTTC
.	.	TRBV28	TRBJ2-3	CASSLSGMGTQYF	TGTGCCAGCAGCCTCTCTGGGATGGGTACGCAGTATTTT
.	.	TRBV4-2	TRBJ2-7	CASSQDPGRTNYEQYF	TGTGCCAGCAGCCAAGATCCGGGGAGGACGAACTACGAGCAGTACTTC
.	.	TRBV3-1	TRBJ2-5	CASSHLDSQETQYF	TGTGCCAGCAGCCATCTAGACAGCCAAGAGACCCAGTACTTC
.	.	TRBV20-1	TRBJ2-5	CSASHRDHSQETQYF	TGCAGTGCTAGCCATCGGGACCATTCCCAAGAGACCCAGTACTTC
few	.	TRBV4-1	TRBJ2-3	CASSQANFEGTQYF	TGCGCCAGCAGCCAAGCGAACTTTGAAGGTACGCAGTATTTT
few	.	TRBV29-1	TRBJ2-1	CSVVEWGHYNEQFF	TGCAGCGTTGTTGAGTGGGGCCACTACAATGAGCAGTTCTTC
once	.	TRBV27	TRBJ1-4	CASSMDGRKLFF	TGTGCCAGCAGTATGGACGGGAGGAAACTGTTTTTT
.	TRBD2	TRBV3-1	TRBJ2-1	CASSQGTSVPFF	TGTGCCAGCAGCCAAGGGACTAGCGTGCCGTTCTTC
few	.	TRBV7-9	TRBJ2-7	CASSLGTENYEQYF	TGTGCCAGCAGCTTAGGGACAGAGAACTACGAGCAGTACTTC
.	.	TRBV12-3/TRBV12-4	TRBJ2-3	CASSLFGTLTDTQYF	TGTGCCAGCAGTTTATTCGGGACCCTCACAGATACGCAGTATTTT
.	TRBD2	TRBV14	TRBJ2-1	CASSQKIGGDAERFF	TGTGCCAGCAGCCAAAAGATTGGGGGGGACGCTGAGCGGTTCTTC
few	.	TRBV7-2	TRBJ1-2	CASSPASIYGYTF	TGTGCCAGCAGCCCTGCGAGTATCTATGGCTACACCTTC
.	TRBD1	TRBV29-1	TRBJ1-1	CSVKDRFRVEAFF	TGCAGCGTTAAGGACAGGTTCAGGGTTGAAGCTTTCTTT
.	.	TRBV20-1	TRBJ2-7	CSVASYEGRSYEQYF	TGCAGTGTCGCTAGCTATGAGGGGCGGTCCTACGAGCAGTACTTC
few	.	TRBV30	TRBJ1-1	CAWGDGTNTEAFF	TGTGCTTGGGGGGACGGAACGAACACTGAAGCTTTCTTT
.	.	TRBV27	TRBJ2-5	CASTENRDTLWEQYF	TGTGCCAGCACTGAAAACCGGGACACTTTATGGGAGCAGTACTTC
.	.	TRBV20-1	TRBJ2-3	CSARAHGGGSWRDTQYF	TGCAGTGCTAGAGCCCATGGTGGGGGGAGCTGGCGTGATACGCAGTATTTT
.	TRBD2	TRBV4-1	TRBJ2-3	CASSRQLAGRDTQYF	TGCGCCAGCAGCCGGCAACTAGCGGGGCGTGATACGCAGTATTTT
few	.	TRBV20-1	TRBJ2-3	CSARNLLVGTDTQYF	TGCAGTGCTAGAAACCTCCTAGTGGGCACAGATACGCAGTATTTT
once	.	TRBV5-1	TRBJ2-7	CASSSRQTNSYEQYF	TGCGCCAGCAGCTCCCGACAGACCAACTCCTACGAGCAGTACTTC
.	.	TRBV7-2	TRBJ2-7	CASSLSPSSSYEQYF	TGTGCCAGCAGCTTATCTCCGTCTAGCTCCTACGAGCAGTACTTC
.	.	TRBV12-3/TRBV12-4	TRBJ2-4	CASRTTRAKNIQYF	TGTGCCAGCAGAACGACACGAGCCAAAAACATTCAGTACTTC
few	.	TRBV4-1	TRBJ2-1	CASRVGDRYNEQFF	TGCGCCAGCAGAGTGGGCGATCGCTACAATGAGCAGTTCTTC